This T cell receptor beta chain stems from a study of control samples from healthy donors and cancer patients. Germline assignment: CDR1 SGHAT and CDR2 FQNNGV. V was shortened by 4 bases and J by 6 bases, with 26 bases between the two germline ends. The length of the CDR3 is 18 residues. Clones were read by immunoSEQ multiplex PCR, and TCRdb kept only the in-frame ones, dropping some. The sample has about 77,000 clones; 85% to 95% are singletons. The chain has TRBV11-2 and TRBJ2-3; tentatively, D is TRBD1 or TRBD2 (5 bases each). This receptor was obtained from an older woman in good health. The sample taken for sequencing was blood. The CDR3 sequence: CASSSGGGYSRRVDTQYF. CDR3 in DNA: TGTGCCAGCAGCTCTGGGGGTGGTTACTCGCGCAGGGTGGATACGCAGTATTTT.